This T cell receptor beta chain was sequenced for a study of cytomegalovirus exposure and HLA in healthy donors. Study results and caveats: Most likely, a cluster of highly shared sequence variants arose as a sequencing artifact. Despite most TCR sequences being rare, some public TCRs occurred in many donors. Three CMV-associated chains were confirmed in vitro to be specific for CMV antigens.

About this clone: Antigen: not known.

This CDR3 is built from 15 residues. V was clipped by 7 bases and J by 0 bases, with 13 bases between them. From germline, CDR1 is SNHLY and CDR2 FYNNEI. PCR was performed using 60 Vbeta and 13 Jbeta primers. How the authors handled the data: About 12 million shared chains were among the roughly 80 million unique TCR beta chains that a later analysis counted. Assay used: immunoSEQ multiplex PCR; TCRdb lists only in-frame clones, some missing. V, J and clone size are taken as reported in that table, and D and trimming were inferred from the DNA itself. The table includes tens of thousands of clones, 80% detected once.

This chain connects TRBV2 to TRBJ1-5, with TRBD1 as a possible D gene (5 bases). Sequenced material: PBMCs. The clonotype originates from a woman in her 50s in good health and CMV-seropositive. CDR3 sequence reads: CASTRTTFSNQPQHF. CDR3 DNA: TGTGCCAGCACGCGGACAACTTTTAGCAATCAGCCCCAGCATTTT. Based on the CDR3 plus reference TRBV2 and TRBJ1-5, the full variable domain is EPEVTQTPSHQVTQMGQEVILRCVPISNHLYFYWYRQILGQKVEFLVSFYNNEISEKSEIFDDQFSVERPDGSNFTLKIRSTKLEDSAMYFCASTRTTFSNQPQHFGDGTRLSIL.